The entry that follows covers one TCR beta chain sequence. Trimming removed 7 bases from V and 4 bases from J, with 19 bases in between. The CDR3 contains 14 residues. The germline CDR1 and CDR2 sequences are GTSNPN and SVGIG (reference sequence). The data are from a study of T cell changes during pregnancy in multiple sclerosis. Sequencing was performed with immunoSEQ multiplex PCR; in TCRdb, only in-frame clones are kept and a portion is missing. The repertoire includes some 40,000 clones, approximately 92% of them detected once, and roughly 29% sits in the top ten. Source: CD8+ T cells from peripheral blood mononuclear cells, taken before pregnancy. The rearrangement uses TRBV30 and TRBJ1-1; tentatively, D is TRBD1 (5 bases). The TCR originated in a female donor with multiple sclerosis, enrolled in a pregnancy study. The CDR3 nucleotides are TGTGCCTCCGAAAGGCGGGGCGAGAGCACTGAAGCTTTCTTT. Its protein product is CASERRGESTEAFF.